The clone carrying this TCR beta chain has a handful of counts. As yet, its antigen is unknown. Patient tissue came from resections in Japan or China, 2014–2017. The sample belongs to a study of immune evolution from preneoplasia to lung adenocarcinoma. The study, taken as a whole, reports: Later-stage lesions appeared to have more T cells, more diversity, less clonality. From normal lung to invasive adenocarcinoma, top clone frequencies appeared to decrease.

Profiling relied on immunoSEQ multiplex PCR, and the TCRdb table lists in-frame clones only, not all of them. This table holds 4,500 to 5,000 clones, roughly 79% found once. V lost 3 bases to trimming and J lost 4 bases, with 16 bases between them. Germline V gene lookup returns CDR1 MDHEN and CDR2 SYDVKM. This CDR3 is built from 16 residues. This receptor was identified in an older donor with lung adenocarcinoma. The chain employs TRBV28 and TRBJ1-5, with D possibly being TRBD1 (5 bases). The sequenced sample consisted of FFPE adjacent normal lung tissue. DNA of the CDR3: TGTGCCAGCAGTTTGTTAGGTGGAGAGGGGAATCAGCCCCAGCATTTT. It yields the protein CASSLLGGEGNQPQHF.